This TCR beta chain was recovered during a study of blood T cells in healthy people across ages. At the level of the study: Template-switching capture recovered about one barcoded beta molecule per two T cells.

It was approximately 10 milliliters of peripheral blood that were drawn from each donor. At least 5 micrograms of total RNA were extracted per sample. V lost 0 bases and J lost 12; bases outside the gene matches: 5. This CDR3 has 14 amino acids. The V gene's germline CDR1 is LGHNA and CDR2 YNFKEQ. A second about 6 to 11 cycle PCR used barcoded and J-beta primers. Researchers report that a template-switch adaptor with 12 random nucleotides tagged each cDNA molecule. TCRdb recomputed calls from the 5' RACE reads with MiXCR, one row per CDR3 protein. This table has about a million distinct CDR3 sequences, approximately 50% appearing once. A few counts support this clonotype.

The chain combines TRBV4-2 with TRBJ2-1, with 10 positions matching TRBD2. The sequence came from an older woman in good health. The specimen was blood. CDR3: CASSQDLAGEGQFF. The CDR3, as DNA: TGTGCCAGCAGCCAAGATCTAGCGGGAGAAGGGCAGTTCTTC.